The 28 T cell receptor beta chains in this list originate from one sample, sequenced in a study of naive and memory T cell subsets. An equimolar mix of two oligonucleotides served as the beta constant-region primer for TRBC1 and TRBC2. Ligated cDNA was amplified by four rounds of PCR with nested alpha and beta constant-region primers and SP2. TCRdb analysed the UMI-ligation and nested PCR reads with MiXCR anew, one entry per CDR3 protein. The repertoire holds some 80,000 distinct CDR3 sequences, with roughly 9.3% as singletons. Sequencing was carried out using naive CD8+ T cells from blood. Receptor source: a human donor in good health.

The V and J genes are TRBV14 and TRBJ2-3; 8 bases map to TRBD2. V was clipped by 5 bases and J by 7 bases; unmatched bases: 11. The germline CDR1 and CDR2 sequences are SGHDN and FVKESK. The CDR3 totals 15 residues. Here the CDR3 DNA reads TGTGCCAGCAGCTCAAGCGGGACTAGTTTACATACGCAGTATTTT. As protein: CASSSSGTSLHTQYF.

This clonotype came up many times. The rearrangement links TRBV20-1 to TRBJ2-3, with a possible D match to TRBD1 (5 bases). Between the trimmed V and J ends, which lost 5 bases and 0 bases, there was a span of 15 bases. This CDR3 has 15 residues. CDR1 and CDR2 (germline): DFQATT, SNEGSKA (reference sequence). CDR3 in DNA: TGCAGTGCTGGTACAGGAGCTTCTAGCACAGATACGCAGTATTTT. Amino acid sequence: CSAGTGASSTDTQYF.

This clonotype was seen at least ten times. The chain couples TRBV12-3 or TRBV12-4 to TRBJ1-4; D gene ambiguous. The CDR3 loop spans 17 amino acids. The V end lost 3 bases, the J end lost 0 bases, and 14 bases lay between the germline ends. The DNA of the CDR3 is TGTGCCAGCAGTTTCTCGCCCCCGTCCGCAACTAATGAAAAACTGTTTTTT. It translates to CASSFSPPSATNEKLFF.

This clonotype appeared many times. This sequence joins TRBV29-1 and TRBJ1-2; 7 nucleotides match TRBD1. V dropped 2 bases and J dropped 4; count of bases not matched to a gene: 13. The CDR3 runs 16 residues. Germline loops: CDR1 SQVTM, CDR2 ANQGSEA. The CDR3 spells CSVEFVGSGQVYGYTF. The CDR3 coding sequence is TGCAGCGTTGAATTTGTTGGGTCTGGACAGGTCTATGGCTACACCTTC.

This clonotype came up many times. V gene TRBV18 combines with J gene TRBJ1-5, with D maybe TRBD1 (5 bases). The CDR3 length is 15 residues. Trimming removed 3 bases from V and 2 bases from J, with 11 bases in between. CDR1 and CDR2 from the germline V gene are KGHSH and LQKENI. CDR3 DNA sequence: TGTGCCAGCTCACCCCGGCCGGGGGGCAATCAGCCCCAGCATTTT. Its protein product is CASSPRPGGNQPQHF.

The chain combines TRBV27 with TRBJ2-1; D may match TRBD1 or TRBD2 (6 bases each). This CDR3 is 13 amino acids long. Germline loops: CDR1 MNHEY, CDR2 SMNVEV (reference sequence). V lost 4 bases, J lost 7 bases, and 11 bases lay in between. The CDR3 sequence is CASSWGAGNEQFF. The CDR3 coding sequence is TGTGCCAGCAGTTGGGGGGCGGGGAATGAGCAGTTCTTC.

In its sample, this clonotype was seen a few times. J is TRBJ2-5 and V is TRBV7-9; 7 positions match TRBD1. J was trimmed by 1 base and V by 4 bases; bases with no gene match: 12. In germline, CDR1 is SEHNR, CDR2 FQNEAQ (reference sequence). The CDR3 runs to 17 residues. The CDR3 region is CASSSARRGLLQETQYF. CDR3 sequence (DNA): TGTGCCAGCAGCTCCGCCCGTAGGGGGCTCCTCCAAGAGACCCAGTACTTC.

This chain links TRBV20-1 with TRBJ1-2, with D unresolved. Deletions cut 0 bases from V and 7 bases from J, with 12 bases between. This CDR3 comprises 13 residues. Germline values: CDR1 DFQATT, CDR2 SNEGSKA (reference sequence). CDR3 DNA sequence: TGCAGTGCTAGAGATTTAGAAGCGTCTGGCTACACCTTC. This gives the protein CSARDLEASGYTF.

The gene calls are TRBV5-1 and TRBJ1-1, with 8 bases matching TRBD1. J gave up 4 bases and V 1 base, and 21 bases lay outside the gene matches. Germline assignment: CDR1 SGHRS and CDR2 YFSETQ. This CDR3 contains 20 residues. CDR3 sequence (DNA): TGCGCCAGCAGCTTGCACCCTTTGCCTCAAAGACAGGGGAGGGTCACTGAAGCTTTCTTT. Encoded protein: CASSLHPLPQRQGRVTEAFF. The variable domain in full, completed from reference TRBV5-1 and TRBJ1-1, reads KAGVTQTPRYLIKTRGQQVTLSCSPISGHRSVSWYQQTPGQGLQFLFEYFSETQRNKGNFPGRFSGRQFSNSRSEMNVSTLELGDSALYLCASSLHPLPQRQGRVTEAFFGQGTRLTVV.

This clonotype was seen a few times. The rearrangement joins TRBV29-1 to TRBJ2-7, with D tentatively TRBD1 or TRBD2 (5 bases each). From germline, CDR1 is SQVTM and CDR2 ANQGSEA. This CDR3 comprises 13 residues. V shed 3 bases and J shed 2 bases, with 11 bases lying between them. This CDR3 is CSVEEDKAYEQYF. In DNA form, the CDR3 reads TGCAGCGTTGAGGAGGACAAAGCCTACGAGCAGTACTTC.

This chain uses TRBV30 with TRBJ1-5, with 12 nucleotides matching TRBD1. Germline CDR1 and CDR2: GTSNPN and SVGIG (reference sequence). The CDR3 extends over 13 amino acids. The J segment lost 7 bases and the V segment lost 5 bases, leaving 3 bases of the junction unmatched. CDR3 nucleotides: TGTGCCTGGGGGACAGGGGGCCGACAGCCCCAGCATTTT. Translation gives CAWGTGGRQPQHF.

This rearrangement joins TRBV12-3 or TRBV12-4 to TRBJ1-2; D unclear. V lost 3 bases, J lost 5 bases, and 13 bases lay in between. The CDR3 runs 14 residues. This CDR3 reads CASSFGGPGYGYTF. The CDR3 bases are TGTGCCAGCAGTTTTGGTGGGCCGGGGTATGGCTACACCTTC.

This clonotype came up many times. This chain links TRBV5-7 with TRBJ2-5; TRBD1 aligns across 7 bases. TRBV5-7 is an open reading frame whose function is uncertain. V shed 3 bases, J shed 4 bases, and the junction held 9 bases outside the gene matches. The CDR3 spans 15 residues. In DNA, the CDR3 is TGTGCCAGCAGCTACCTACGGACAGGCCCAGAGACCCAGTACTTC. Translating it yields CASSYLRTGPETQYF.

The sample holds many counts of this clonotype. The chain couples TRBV20-1 to TRBJ1-1; D is ambiguous. Germline V CDR1 and CDR2: DFQATT, SNEGSKA (reference sequence). The CDR3 loop spans 11 amino acids. V lost 1 base to trimming and J lost 9 bases, with 9 bases between them. CDR3 sequence reads: CSARADIQAFF. CDR3 coding DNA: TGCAGTGCTAGAGCAGACATACAAGCTTTCTTT.

This clonotype was detected many times. The chain employs TRBV6-5 and TRBJ2-7, with 8 bases lining up with TRBD1. The germline CDR1 and CDR2 sequences are MNHEY and SVGAGI. The CDR3 loop spans 14 amino acids. Losses at the gene ends were 6 bases for V and 0 bases for J; bases not matched to a gene: 4. CDR3 amino acids: CASSSQGVSYEQYF. The CDR3 DNA sequence: TGTGCCAGCAGCTCACAGGGGGTCTCCTACGAGCAGTACTTC.

This clonotype was found many times. CDR3 amino acids: CASSTGAPYEQYF. The CDR3, as DNA: TGTGCCAGCAGTACAGGGGCCCCCTACGAGCAGTACTTC. This chain links TRBV12-3 or TRBV12-4 with TRBJ2-7; TRBD1 aligns across 7 bases. V gave up 5 bases and J gave up 2 bases; unmatched junction bases: 3. The CDR3 is 13 residues long.

This sequence joins TRBV11-2 and TRBJ2-1, with 8 bases fitting TRBD1. Germline CDR1 SGHAT, CDR2 FQNNGV. This CDR3 has 15 residues. Trimming at V came to 5 bases and at J to 8 bases, leaving 11 bases not matched to a gene. CDR3 amino acids: CASSQRPGQGDEQFF. CDR3 DNA sequence: TGTGCCAGCAGCCAGCGCCCTGGACAGGGAGATGAGCAGTTCTTC.

This clonotype was observed a few times. V and J are TRBV5-1 and TRBJ1-6; 9 nucleotides match TRBD1. The V and J ends lost 3 bases and 6 bases, in that order; junction bases with no gene match: 4. The CDR3 spans 15 residues. The V gene's germline CDR1 is SGHRS and CDR2 YFSETQ. In DNA form, the CDR3 reads TGCGCCAGCAGCTCCGGGACAGGGACTAATTCACCCCTCCACTTT. It yields the protein CASSSGTGTNSPLHF.

This clonotype was seen a handful of times. This chain connects TRBV25-1 to TRBJ2-2; no clear D. Trimming left V 3 bases short and J 0 bases short, with 11 bases between. The CDR3 length is 16 residues. Germline V gene lookup returns CDR1 MGHDK and CDR2 SYGVNS. The chain's CDR3 is CASSDPTYSNTGELFF. The CDR3 DNA sequence: TGTGCCAGCAGTGATCCGACGTATTCGAACACCGGGGAGCTGTTTTTT.

This chain connects TRBV19 to TRBJ2-1; 13 bases are a match to TRBD2. CDR3 length: 16 amino acids. The V gene's germline CDR1 is LNHDA and CDR2 SQIVND (reference sequence). Germline trimming cut 9 bases from V and 5 bases from J; bases unmatched to any gene: 10. The CDR3 loop reads CASNGRTSGRHNEQFF. In DNA, the CDR3 is TGTGCCAGCAATGGACGGACTAGCGGGAGACACAATGAGCAGTTCTTC.

This clonotype has a count of ten or more. V gene TRBV30 combines with J gene TRBJ2-3, with D unclear. V was cut by 0 bases and J by 0 bases, with 10 bases left in between. Germline CDR1 and CDR2: GTSNPN and SVGIG (reference sequence). The CDR3 runs to 15 residues. The CDR3 region is CAWSVLVESTDTQYF. In DNA, the CDR3 is TGTGCCTGGAGTGTGTTGGTGGAAAGCACAGATACGCAGTATTTT.

This chain uses TRBV12-3 or TRBV12-4 with TRBJ2-3; no clear D gene. V was cut by 2 bases and J by 5 bases, with 20 bases left in between. The CDR3 is made up of 17 amino acids. CDR3 protein: CASSLNLVGEQLDTQYF. The CDR3 bases are TGTGCCAGCAGTTTAAACTTAGTAGGAGAACAGTTAGATACGCAGTATTTT.

There are many counts of this clonotype. This rearrangement joins TRBV6-5 to TRBJ2-3, with 8 bases that match TRBD2. The CDR3 totals 15 residues. The V gene's germline CDR1 is MNHEY and CDR2 SVGAGI. After removal of 5 bases from V and 2 bases from J, the junction contained 6 bases not matched to a gene. The CDR3 loop reads CASSPSGGLTDTQYF. In DNA, the CDR3 is TGTGCCAGCAGTCCGAGCGGGGGACTCACAGATACGCAGTATTTT.

This clonotype has a count of ten or more. The chain uses TRBV12-3 or TRBV12-4 and TRBJ2-1, with 9 bases aligning to TRBD2. The CDR3 runs 19 residues. V lost 3 bases to trimming and J lost 5 bases; unmatched junction nucleotides: 17. DNA of the CDR3: TGTGCCAGCAGTTTCGTTCCCAACGCGGGAGGGCCGAACCACAATGAGCAGTTCTTC. Translating gives CASSFVPNAGGPNHNEQFF.

There are many counts of this clonotype. CDR3 sequence reads: CASSLAVGGGYNEQFF. The CDR3 DNA reads as TGCGCCAGCAGCTTGGCGGTCGGGGGTGGCTACAATGAGCAGTTCTTC. This chain links TRBV5-1 with TRBJ2-1; perhaps TRBD2 as D (6 bases). The V and J ends lost 0 bases and 3 bases respectively, with 13 bases between them. This CDR3 region has 16 residues. CDR1 and CDR2 from the germline V gene are SGHRS and YFSETQ.

There are many counts of this clonotype. The V gene is TRBV7-8, the J gene TRBJ2-5; D is ambiguous. Germline V CDR1 and CDR2: SGHVS, FQNEAQ. V was trimmed by 2 bases and J by 5 bases, leaving 3 bases between them. The CDR3 has 11 amino acids. In DNA form, the CDR3 reads TGTGCCAGCAGCTTAATGGAGACCCAGTACTTC. Residues: CASSLMETQYF.

In this sample, this clonotype turned up a few times. The rearrangement links TRBV15 to TRBJ2-7, with D hard to call. V lost 1 base and J 5 bases, leaving 3 bases between the germline ends. CDR3 size: 11 residues. Per germline, CDR1 LNHNV and CDR2 YYDKDF (reference sequence). CDR3 bases: TGTGCCACCAGCAGAGGCCACGAGCAGTACTTC. This sequence encodes CATSRGHEQYF.

This clonotype was detected ten times or more. The V call is TRBV6-5, the J call TRBJ1-2, with D hard to call. V lost 8 bases, J lost 2 bases, and 12 bases lay in between. Germline V gives CDR1 MNHEY, CDR2 SVGAGI. The CDR3 is 13 residues long. The CDR3 sequence: CASRDQINYGYTF. CDR3 DNA sequence: TGTGCCAGCCGAGACCAGATAAACTATGGCTACACCTTC.